The present entry profiles one TCR beta chain with its context. Antigen: not known. The source of the sample is a study of T cells after yellow fever vaccination. Broader study findings: In post-booster samples, most primary-vaccination clones reappeared (approximately 97% CD4, 70% to 90% CD8). A limited proportion of clonotypes was detected within both the CD4 and CD8 compartments. Though weaker, the secondary response peaked faster, on day 5 versus 15.

TCR cDNA, made by 5'RACE template switching, carried an added universal primer site and UMIs. TCRdb reprocessed the 5' RACE reads via MiXCR and lists one record per CDR3 protein. The data show 400,000 to 450,000 distinct CDR3 sequences, around a sixth seen once. The sample here was PBMCs, taken before the yellow fever booster vaccination. This TCR was recovered from a man aged 18 to 35 who received the YFV17D yellow fever vaccine.

Written as DNA, the CDR3 is TGTGCCAGCAGCGCCGACAGGCCACTCCACACTGAAGCTTTCTTT. Protein product: CASSADRPLHTEAFF. The chain has TRBV7-2 and TRBJ1-1; TRBD1 might be the D (6 bases). The CDR3 runs to 15 residues. With 5 bases removed from V and 3 bases from J, the gap between germline ends came to 16 bases. Germline V gene sequence: CDR1 SGHTA, CDR2 FQGNSA.